The 5 T cell receptor beta chains below all came from one sample that was sequenced in a study of blood T cells in healthy people across ages. With a J-beta primer mix and a sample-barcoded 5' primer, a second PCR ran 7 to 11 cycles. TCRdb re-derived calls from the 5' RACE reads in MiXCR, one entry per CDR3 protein. This table has around 1,000,000 distinct CDR3 sequences, around two fifths appearing once. Sequencing was carried out using blood. These receptors all stem from a man between 18 and 35 years old in good health.

The chain recombines TRBV6-6 with TRBJ2-1; D perhaps matches TRBD1 (6 bases). Gene TRBJ2-7 matches the end of the DNA better, so the J call may be wrong. The CDR3 contains 15 residues. Germline CDR1 is MNHNY and CDR2 is SVGAGI (reference sequence). CDR3 sequence: CASSYSHGQYNEQYF. The CDR3 DNA sequence: TGTGCCAGCAGTTACTCCCATGGACAGTACAATGAGCAGTACTTC.

The rearrangement links TRBV27 to TRBJ1-2, with TRBD1 as a possible D gene (6 bases). Germline V gene sequence: CDR1 MNHEY, CDR2 SMNVEV (reference sequence). The V end was cut by 4 bases, the J end by 3 bases, with 12 bases between. The CDR3 is 14 amino acids. CDR3 DNA sequence: TGTGCCAGCAGTTACACAGGGAGCTACTATGGCTACACCTTC. Protein: CASSYTGSYYGYTF.

This clonotype occurred a few times. The CDR3 loop reads CAISELYSTGGNSPLHF. CDR3 sequence (DNA): TGTGCCATCAGTGAGCTTTACTCTACAGGGGGTAATTCACCCCTCCACTTT. The genes are TRBV10-3 and TRBJ1-6; TRBD1 aligns across 8 bases. The length of the CDR3 is 17 residues. After removal of 2 bases from V and 6 bases from J, the junction contained 9 bases not matched to a gene. CDR1 ENHRY and CDR2 SYGVKD come from the germline V gene.

Only a few counts were recorded for this clonotype. The J gene is TRBJ1-2, the V gene TRBV7-8; 7 nucleotides agree with TRBD1. Germline V gives CDR1 SGHVS, CDR2 FQNEAQ. J lost 2 bases, V lost 0 bases, and 12 bases had no gene match. The CDR3 is 18 residues long. The CDR3 sequence: CASSLAFPSQGRNYGYTF. The CDR3 region has the DNA TGTGCCAGCAGCTTAGCCTTTCCCTCACAGGGGAGGAACTATGGCTACACCTTC. Together with reference TRBV7-8 and TRBJ1-2, the CDR3 gives the full variable domain: GAGVSQSPRYKVAKRGQDVALRCDPISGHVSLFWYQQALGQGPEFLTYFQNEAQLDKSGLPSDRFFAERPEGSVSTLKIQRTQQEDSAVYLCASSLAFPSQGRNYGYTFGSGTRLTVV.

The J gene is TRBJ2-2, the V gene TRBV28, with TRBD2 matching 8 bases. Germline loops: CDR1 MDHEN, CDR2 SYDVKM. The CDR3 covers 17 residues. J lost 0 bases, V lost 7 bases, and 10 bases had no gene match. CDR3 loop: CASKAGGIVSNTGELFF. As DNA, the CDR3 is TGTGCCAGCAAGGCGGGGGGCATCGTCTCGAACACCGGGGAGCTGTTTTTT.